This T cell receptor (beta chain) comes out of a study of cytomegalovirus exposure and HLA in healthy donors (dated by TCRdb to 2016 to 2017). Background on the whole study: The roughly 700 repertoires of the first cohort and the approximately 110 validation repertoires were produced on the same platform, according to a later analysis. A separate validation cohort of 100 to 150 different subjects was used in addition to the 666-subject first cohort. High-throughput TCR immunosequencing, statistical association of individual TCRs with disease status, and machine learning were combined to predict cytomegalovirus infection status. The aim of the study was to test whether cataloging public T cell receptors could identify signatures of past pathogen exposure. Overall study outcomes, separate from this receptor: Most TCR sequences were seen in very few donors, while some public TCRs were found in many individuals. All 120 or so repertoires were used to score co-occurrence in the validation cohort in a later analysis, because that analysis had no HLA typing for the cohort. Three of the identified cytomegalovirus-associated TCR beta chains were confirmed in vitro to be specific for cytomegalovirus antigens. The study gave a list of over 150 TCR beta chains associated with cytomegalovirus. In a later analysis, TCRs clustered in the first cohort were found to also tend to co-occur in the roughly 130 validation repertoires, with 90% to 95% of cluster scores above 0. It was suggested by the authors that the approach could potentially be generalized to other disease states and immunological phenotypes. The classifier was reported to diagnose cytomegalovirus status with high specificity and sensitivity in both the original cohort and the validation cohort.

The V and J ends are trimmed by 0 bases and 4 bases, leaving 12 bases between them. Including the terminal cysteine and phenylalanine, the CDR3 comprises 15 residues. Just the 45-base CDR3 DNA is kept, in frame starting at base 1. CDR1 and CDR2 were assigned from the germline V gene as MNHEY and SVGAGI. Concerning this clone itself: Its binding antigen is unknown. Within one base of it there is no much larger clone, and no base qualities were kept.

The donors belonged to the validation cohort of about 120 subjects, which was separate from the approximately 700-subject first cohort. Library preparation was by the immunoSEQ multiplex PCR assay. The source study handled its data this way. A statistical classification framework was built to diagnose cytomegalovirus status from the catalog of TCR beta chain sequences. In its TCRdb copy, this immuneACCESS table keeps in-frame sequences only and misses some clones. Where compared with another copy, unresolved V genes explain less than half of these, and the others have no known cause. For V, J and clone size, that table is used; D and trimming come from the DNA. The sample table lists about 250,000 clones, less than 90% of them with a count of one. In total, the top ten clones hold around 11% of the sample.

The TCR comes from a man aged 18 to 29 in good health and CMV-seropositive. Input material: PBMCs. The chain couples TRBV6-5 to TRBJ1-2; the D segment could be TRBD1, given 5 matching bases. The DNA reads as follows: TGTGCCAGCAGTTACTCGTCAGGGTTTAGCTATGGCTACACCTTC. Protein translation: CASSYSSGFSYGYTF.